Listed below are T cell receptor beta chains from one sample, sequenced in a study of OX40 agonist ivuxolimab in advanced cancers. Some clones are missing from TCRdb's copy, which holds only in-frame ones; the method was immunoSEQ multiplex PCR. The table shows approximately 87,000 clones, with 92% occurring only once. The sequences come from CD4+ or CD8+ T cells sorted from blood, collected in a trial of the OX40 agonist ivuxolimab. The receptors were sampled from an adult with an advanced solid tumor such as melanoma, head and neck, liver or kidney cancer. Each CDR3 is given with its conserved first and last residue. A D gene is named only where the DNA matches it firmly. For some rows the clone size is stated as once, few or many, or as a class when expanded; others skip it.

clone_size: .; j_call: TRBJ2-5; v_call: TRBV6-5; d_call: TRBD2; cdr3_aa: CASSYSSGSWETQYF; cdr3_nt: TGTGCCAGCAGTTACTCGAGCGGGAGTTGGGAGACCCAGTACTTC
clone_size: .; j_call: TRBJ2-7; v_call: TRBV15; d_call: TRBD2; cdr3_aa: CATSRAAGVFEQYF; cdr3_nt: TGTGCCACCAGCAGAGCAGCGGGAGTATTCGAGCAGTACTTC
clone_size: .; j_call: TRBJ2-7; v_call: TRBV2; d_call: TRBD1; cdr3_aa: CASSVDRGLYEQYF; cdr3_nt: TGTGCCAGCAGTGTGGACAGGGGGTTATACGAGCAGTACTTC
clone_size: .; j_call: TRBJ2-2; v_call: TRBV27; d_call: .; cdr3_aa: CASSLSPTGELFF; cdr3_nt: TGTGCCAGCAGTTTATCCCCAACCGGGGAGCTGTTTTTT
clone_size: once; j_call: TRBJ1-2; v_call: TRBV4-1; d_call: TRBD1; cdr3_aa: CASSQWDRVIGGYTF; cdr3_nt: TGCGCCAGCAGCCAATGGGACAGGGTGATAGGTGGCTACACCTTC
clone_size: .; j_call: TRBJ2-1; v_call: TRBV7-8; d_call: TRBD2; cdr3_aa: CASSHPTSGGYNEQFF; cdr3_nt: TGTGCCAGCAGCCACCCGACTAGCGGGGGATACAATGAGCAGTTCTTC
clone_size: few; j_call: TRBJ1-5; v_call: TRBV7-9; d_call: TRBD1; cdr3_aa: CASSLGDRGGNQPQHF; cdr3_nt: TGTGCCAGCAGCTTAGGTGACAGGGGGGGCAATCAGCCCCAGCATTTT
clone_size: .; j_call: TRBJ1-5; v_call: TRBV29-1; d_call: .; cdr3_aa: CSDCQGHRRQPQHF; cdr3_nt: TGCAGCGACTGCCAAGGACACCGGAGACAGCCCCAGCATTTT
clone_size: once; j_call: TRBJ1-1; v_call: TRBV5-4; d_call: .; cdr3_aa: CASSSGGTEAFF; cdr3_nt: TGTGCCAGCAGCTCCGGGGGGACTGAAGCTTTCTTT
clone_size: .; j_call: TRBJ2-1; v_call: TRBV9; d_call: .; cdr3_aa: CASSSLLGSYNEQFF; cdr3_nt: TGTGCCAGCAGCTCCCTGCTAGGCTCCTACAATGAGCAGTTCTTC
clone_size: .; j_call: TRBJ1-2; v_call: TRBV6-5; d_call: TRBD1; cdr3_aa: CASSYGQGNYGYTF; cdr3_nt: TGTGCCAGCAGTTACGGACAGGGGAACTATGGCTACACCTTC
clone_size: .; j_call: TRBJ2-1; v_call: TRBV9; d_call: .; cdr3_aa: CASSSGLADYNEQFF; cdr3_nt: TGTGCCAGCAGCTCGGGATTAGCGGACTACAATGAGCAGTTCTTC
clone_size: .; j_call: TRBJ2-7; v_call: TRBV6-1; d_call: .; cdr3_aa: CASSEFSGSAYEQYF; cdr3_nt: TGTGCCAGCAGTGAATTCTCAGGGTCCGCCTACGAGCAGTACTTC
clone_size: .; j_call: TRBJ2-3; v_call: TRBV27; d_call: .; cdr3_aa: CASSLVGAKDTQYF; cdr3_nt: TGTGCCAGCAGTTTAGTGGGAGCCAAAGATACGCAGTATTTT
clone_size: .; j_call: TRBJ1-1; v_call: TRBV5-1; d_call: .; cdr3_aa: CASSLADSLNTEAFF; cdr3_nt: TGCGCCAGCAGCTTGGCCGACAGTCTGAACACTGAAGCTTTCTTT
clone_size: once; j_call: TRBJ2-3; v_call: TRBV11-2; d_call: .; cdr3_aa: CASSSLPDTQYF; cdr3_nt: TGTGCCAGCAGCTCCCTACCAGATACGCAGTATTTT
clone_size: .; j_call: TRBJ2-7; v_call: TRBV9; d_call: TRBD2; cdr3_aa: CASSVDGGSKQYF; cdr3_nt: TGTGCCAGCAGCGTAGATGGCGGGAGTAAGCAGTACTTC
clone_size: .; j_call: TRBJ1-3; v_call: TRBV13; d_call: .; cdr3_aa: CASSSGRASSGNTIYF; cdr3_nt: TGTGCCAGCAGCTCGGGACGGGCGAGCTCTGGAAACACCATATATTTT
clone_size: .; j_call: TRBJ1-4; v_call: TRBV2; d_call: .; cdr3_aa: CASSSRPTNEKLFF; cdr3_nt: TGTGCCAGCAGTAGCCGCCCAACTAATGAAAAACTGTTTTTT
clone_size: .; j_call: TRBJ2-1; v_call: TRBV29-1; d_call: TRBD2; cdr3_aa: CSVEDPRLAGGQTEQFF; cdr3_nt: TGCAGCGTTGAAGATCCGCGGCTAGCGGGGGGGCAAACTGAGCAGTTCTTC
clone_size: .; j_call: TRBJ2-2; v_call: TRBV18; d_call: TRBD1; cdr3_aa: CASSLTPGQGTGELFF; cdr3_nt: TGTGCCAGCTCCTTGACGCCAGGACAGGGGACCGGGGAGCTGTTTTTT
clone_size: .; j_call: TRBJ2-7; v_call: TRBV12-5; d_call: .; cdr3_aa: CASGLPSYEQYF; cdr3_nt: TGTGCTAGTGGTTTGCCCTCCTACGAGCAGTACTTC
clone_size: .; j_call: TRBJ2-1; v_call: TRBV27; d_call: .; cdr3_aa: CASSSTTGRSSYNEQFF; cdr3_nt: TGTGCCAGCAGTTCAACGACAGGTCGTAGCTCCTACAATGAGCAGTTCTTC
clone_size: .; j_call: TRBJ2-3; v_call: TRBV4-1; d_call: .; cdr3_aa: CASSHFLTADTQYF; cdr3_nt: TGCGCCAGCAGCCACTTTTTGACAGCAGATACGCAGTATTTT
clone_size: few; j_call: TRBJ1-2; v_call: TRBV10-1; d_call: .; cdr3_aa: CASSESTVPSYGYTF; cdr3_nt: TGCGCCAGCAGTGAGTCAACTGTTCCCTCCTATGGCTACACCTTC
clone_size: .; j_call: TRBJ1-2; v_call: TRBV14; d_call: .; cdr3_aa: CASSQDVQGNYGYTF; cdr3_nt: TGTGCCAGCAGCCAAGACGTTCAGGGAAACTATGGCTACACCTTC
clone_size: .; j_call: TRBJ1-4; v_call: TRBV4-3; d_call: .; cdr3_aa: CASSQGYYRGSSSEKLFF; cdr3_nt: TGCGCCAGCAGCCAAGGTTACTACCGGGGTTCCTCTAGTGAAAAACTGTTTTTT
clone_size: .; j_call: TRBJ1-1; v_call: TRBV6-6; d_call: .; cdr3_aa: CASSYGSGPGAFF; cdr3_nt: TGTGCCAGCAGTTACGGTTCGGGACCCGGGGCTTTCTTT
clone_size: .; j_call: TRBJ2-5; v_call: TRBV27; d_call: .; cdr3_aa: CASRIHPAETQYF; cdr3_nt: TGTGCCAGCAGGATACACCCAGCGGAGACCCAGTACTTC
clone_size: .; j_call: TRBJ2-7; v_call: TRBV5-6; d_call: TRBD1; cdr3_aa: CASSLGLSGTGTNYEQYF; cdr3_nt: TGTGCCAGCAGCTTAGGGCTATCCGGGACAGGGACAAACTACGAGCAGTACTTC
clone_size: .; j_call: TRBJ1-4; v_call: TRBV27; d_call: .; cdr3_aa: CASSVTRTSGEKLFF; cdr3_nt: TGTGCCAGCAGCGTTACGAGGACATCGGGTGAAAAACTGTTTTTT
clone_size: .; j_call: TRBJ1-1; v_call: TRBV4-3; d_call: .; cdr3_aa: CASSQDIRDAEAFF; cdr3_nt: TGCGCCAGCAGCCAAGATATCCGGGACGCTGAAGCTTTCTTT
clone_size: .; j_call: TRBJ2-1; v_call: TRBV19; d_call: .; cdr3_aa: CASSIYVIGVGDQNNEQFF; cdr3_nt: TGTGCCAGTAGTATATATGTTATCGGGGTTGGGGACCAGAACAATGAGCAGTTCTTC
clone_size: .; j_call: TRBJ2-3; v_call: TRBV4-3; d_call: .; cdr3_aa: CASSHYFRDTQYF; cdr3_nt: TGCGCCAGCAGCCATTACTTCCGCGATACGCAGTATTTT
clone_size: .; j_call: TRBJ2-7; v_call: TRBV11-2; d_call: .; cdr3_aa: CASSRPAQGPEVVF; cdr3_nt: TGTGCCAGCAGCCGGCCAGCGCAGGGCCCCGAGGTTGTCTTC
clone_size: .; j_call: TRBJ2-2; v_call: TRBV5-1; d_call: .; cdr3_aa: CASSQNTGELFF; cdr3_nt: TGCGCCAGCAGCCAAAACACCGGGGAGCTGTTTTTT
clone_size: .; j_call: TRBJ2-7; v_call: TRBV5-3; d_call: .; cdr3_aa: CARSRCSGSVTYEQYF; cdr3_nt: TGTGCCAGAAGCCGCTGTTCTGGTTCCGTGACCTACGAGCAGTACTTC
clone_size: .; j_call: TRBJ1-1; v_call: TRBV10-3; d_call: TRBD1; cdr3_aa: CAIRGYQGDTEAFF; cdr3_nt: TGTGCCATCAGGGGCTACCAGGGGGACACTGAAGCTTTCTTT
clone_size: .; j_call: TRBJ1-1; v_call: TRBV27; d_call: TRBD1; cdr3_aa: CASSSGGTEDTEAFF; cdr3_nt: TGTGCCAGCAGTTCTGGGGGGACAGAGGACACTGAAGCTTTCTTT
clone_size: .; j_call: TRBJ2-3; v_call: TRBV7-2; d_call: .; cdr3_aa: CASSYRVVQYGTDTQYF; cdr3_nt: TGTGCCAGCAGCTATAGGGTTGTCCAATACGGCACAGATACGCAGTATTTT
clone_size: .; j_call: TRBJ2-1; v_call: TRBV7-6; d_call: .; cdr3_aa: CASSDYSYNEQFF; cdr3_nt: TGTGCCAGCAGCGACTACTCCTACAATGAGCAGTTCTTC
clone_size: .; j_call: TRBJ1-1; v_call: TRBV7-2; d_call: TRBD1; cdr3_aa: CASSLGTGGEAFF; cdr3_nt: TGTGCCAGCAGCTTAGGGACAGGGGGTGAAGCTTTCTTT
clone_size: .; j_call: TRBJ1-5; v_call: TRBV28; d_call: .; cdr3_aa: CASRSLSRAKQPQHF; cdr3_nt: TGTGCCAGCAGGTCTTTAAGTAGGGCCAAGCAGCCCCAGCATTTT
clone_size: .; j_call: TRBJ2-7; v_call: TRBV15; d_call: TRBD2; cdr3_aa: CATGGELPYEQYF; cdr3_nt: TGTGCCACGGGGGGGGAGTTACCCTACGAGCAGTACTTC
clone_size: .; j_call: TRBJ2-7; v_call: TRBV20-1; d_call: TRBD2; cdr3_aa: CSSGTSYEQYF; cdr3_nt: TGCAGTAGCGGGACCTCCTACGAGCAGTACTTC
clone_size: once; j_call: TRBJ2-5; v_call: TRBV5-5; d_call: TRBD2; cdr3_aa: CASSTGTSGRAARETQYF; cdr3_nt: TGTGCCAGCAGTACGGGGACTAGCGGGAGGGCTGCTCGAGAGACCCAGTACTTC
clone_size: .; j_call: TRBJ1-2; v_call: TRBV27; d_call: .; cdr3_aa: CASSLSIRAEGYTF; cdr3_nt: TGTGCCAGCAGTTTATCGATAAGGGCTGAAGGCTACACCTTC
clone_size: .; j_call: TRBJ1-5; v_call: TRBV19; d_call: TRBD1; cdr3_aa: CASRQGVFYSNQPQHF; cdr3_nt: TGTGCCAGTCGACAGGGGGTCTTCTATAGCAATCAGCCCCAGCATTTT
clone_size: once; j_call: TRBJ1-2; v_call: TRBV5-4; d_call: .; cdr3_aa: CASKGQLYGYTF; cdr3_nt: TGTGCCAGCAAAGGACAGCTATATGGCTACACCTTC